A selection of T cell receptor beta chains follows, all from one sample in a study of technical replicates of blood from a few donors. Libraries were prepared by immunoSEQ multiplex PCR; TCRdb keeps only in-frame clonotypes and omits some of them. The sample yields about 82,000 clones, 85% to 95% seen once. Sequenced sample: T cells isolated from PBMCs. The origin of the receptors is a human donor in good health. Each CDR3 is given with its conserved first and last residue. The D gene is left open where the match is weak. Clone size is not always given. Where it is, it says once, few, many or a class for expanded clones.

V: TRBV5-1; size: NA; J: TRBJ2-7; D: NA; CDR3: CASRIGESRLNEQYF; DNA: TGCGCCAGCAGAATAGGAGAGAGCCGTTTGAACGAGCAGTACTTC
V: TRBV29-1; size: NA; J: TRBJ2-3; D: NA; CDR3: CSVKGGAGSDTQYF; DNA: TGCAGCGTAAAAGGGGGGGCCGGATCAGATACGCAGTATTTT
V: TRBV5-5; size: NA; J: TRBJ1-2; D: NA; CDR3: CASSPSDSYGYTF; DNA: TGTGCCAGCAGCCCAAGCGACAGCTATGGCTACACCTTC
V: TRBV19; size: NA; J: TRBJ2-3; D: TRBD1; CDR3: CASSIGQGTDTQYF; DNA: TGTGCCAGTAGTATCGGACAGGGCACAGATACGCAGTATTTT
V: TRBV6-5; size: once; J: TRBJ2-1; D: NA; CDR3: CASSYQRHYNEQFF; DNA: TGTGCCAGCAGTTACCAGAGGCACTACAATGAGCAGTTCTTC
V: TRBV10-1; size: NA; J: TRBJ2-1; D: NA; CDR3: CASSDHYEQFF; DNA: TGCGCCAGCAGTGACCATTATGAGCAGTTCTTC
V: TRBV19; size: NA; J: TRBJ2-7; D: TRBD2; CDR3: CASSVGTSYEQYF; DNA: TGTGCCAGTAGTGTCGGGACTAGCTACGAGCAGTACTTC
V: TRBV11-3; size: NA; J: TRBJ2-1; D: NA; CDR3: CASSPGSVNEQFF; DNA: TGTGCCAGCAGCCCAGGATCCGTCAATGAGCAGTTCTTC
V: TRBV7-8; size: NA; J: TRBJ2-6; D: TRBD1; CDR3: CASSPTGGITGANVLTF; DNA: TGTGCCAGCAGCCCGACAGGGGGCATAACTGGGGCCAACGTCCTGACTTTC
V: TRBV5-6; size: NA; J: TRBJ1-1; D: NA; CDR3: CASSTAGLGQNTEAFF; DNA: TGTGCCAGCAGCACTGCTGGCCTAGGACAGAACACTGAAGCTTTCTTT
V: TRBV28; size: NA; J: TRBJ1-2; D: NA; CDR3: CASSLTGGRGYTF; DNA: TGTGCCAGCAGTTTGACAGGCGGTCGTGGCTACACCTTC
V: TRBV6-5; size: once; J: TRBJ2-7; D: NA; CDR3: CASSYKVPGEQYF; DNA: TGTGCCAGCAGTTACAAGGTCCCGGGGGAGCAGTACTTC
V: TRBV19; size: NA; J: TRBJ1-5; D: TRBD1; CDR3: CASQGASGGSGYLQPQHF; DNA: TGCGCCTCCCAAGGGGCATCAGGGGGCTCTGGCTACCTTCAGCCCCAGCATTTT
V: TRBV5-5; size: NA; J: TRBJ2-7; D: TRBD1; CDR3: CASSLLGQGAYEQYF; DNA: TGTGCCAGCAGCTTGTTGGGGCAGGGGGCCTACGAGCAGTACTTC
V: TRBV2; size: once; J: TRBJ2-1; D: TRBD2; CDR3: CASRPSSGVFSYNEQFF; DNA: TGTGCCAGCAGACCCTCTAGCGGGGTCTTCTCCTACAATGAGCAGTTCTTC
V: TRBV5-5; size: NA; J: TRBJ2-1; D: TRBD1; CDR3: CASSSQSWTGDWDEQFF; DNA: TGTGCCAGCAGCTCACAAAGCTGGACAGGGGATTGGGATGAGCAGTTCTTC
V: TRBV2; size: NA; J: TRBJ1-2; D: NA; CDR3: CASSDQTLYGYTF; DNA: TGTGCCAGCAGTGATCAAACTCTCTATGGCTACACCTTC
V: TRBV15; size: NA; J: TRBJ1-6; D: TRBD1; CDR3: CATSSGGQGALSPLHF; DNA: TGTGCCACCAGCTCCGGGGGCCAGGGGGCCTTGTCACCCCTCCACTTT
V: TRBV6-5; size: NA; J: TRBJ2-1; D: TRBD2; CDR3: CASRDLSGRFDEQFF; DNA: TGTGCCAGCAGGGATCTAAGCGGGAGGTTCGATGAGCAGTTCTTC
V: TRBV19; size: NA; J: TRBJ1-1; D: TRBD1; CDR3: CASSGQDTEAFF; DNA: TGTGCCAGTAGCGGACAGGACACTGAAGCTTTCTTT
V: TRBV9; size: once; J: TRBJ1-4; D: TRBD1; CDR3: CASSVDPGGYEKLFF; DNA: TGTGCCAGCAGCGTAGACCCAGGGGGGTATGAAAAACTGTTTTTT
V: TRBV6-4; size: NA; J: TRBJ2-7; D: TRBD1; CDR3: CATRDRSSDEQYF; DNA: TGTGCCACCCGGGACAGGTCTAGCGACGAGCAGTACTTC
V: TRBV30; size: NA; J: TRBJ2-1; D: NA; CDR3: CAWSVLDANEQFF; DNA: TGTGCCTGGAGTGTACTAGATGCCAATGAGCAGTTCTTC
V: TRBV29-1; size: NA; J: TRBJ2-4; D: TRBD2; CDR3: CSVLAALNIQYF; DNA: TGCAGCGTTCTAGCGGCCTTAAACATTCAGTACTTC
V: TRBV27; size: NA; J: TRBJ1-6; D: NA; CDR3: CASSLGPSSGTPNSPLHF; DNA: TGTGCCAGCAGTTTAGGTCCCTCGTCCGGGACACCTAATTCACCCCTCCACTTT
V: TRBV10-1; size: NA; J: TRBJ1-2; D: NA; CDR3: CASSNEGDYGYTF; DNA: TGCGCCAGCAGTAACGAGGGCGACTATGGCTACACCTTC
V: TRBV30; size: NA; J: TRBJ1-1; D: NA; CDR3: CAWSQQANTEAFF; DNA: TGTGCCTGGAGTCAACAGGCGAACACTGAAGCTTTCTTT
V: TRBV4-1; size: NA; J: TRBJ1-2; D: TRBD1; CDR3: CASSPVQTGATFYGYTF; DNA: TGCGCCAGCAGCCCCGTACAAACAGGGGCAACCTTCTATGGCTACACCTTC
V: TRBV28; size: NA; J: TRBJ1-2; D: NA; CDR3: CASSWIGRGGYTF; DNA: TGTGCCAGCAGTTGGATAGGTCGAGGTGGCTACACCTTC
V: TRBV6-4; size: NA; J: TRBJ2-6; D: TRBD1; CDR3: CASSEGTGGPSGANVLTF; DNA: TGTGCCAGCAGTGAAGGGACAGGGGGACCCTCTGGGGCCAACGTCCTGACTTTC
V: TRBV29-1; size: NA; J: TRBJ1-2; D: NA; CDR3: CSVLPLEGYTF; DNA: TGCAGCGTTCTCCCCCTCGAGGGCTACACCTTC
V: TRBV7-3; size: NA; J: TRBJ1-1; D: NA; CDR3: CASSLLGGTEAFF; DNA: TGTGCCAGCAGCCTTCTTGGGGGGACTGAAGCTTTCTTT
V: TRBV6-5; size: NA; J: TRBJ2-7; D: TRBD1; CDR3: CASSWGTGVDEQYF; DNA: TGTGCCAGCAGTTGGGGGACAGGGGTCGACGAGCAGTACTTC
V: TRBV28; size: NA; J: TRBJ2-7; D: TRBD2; CDR3: CASSDGLAGYYEQYF; DNA: TGTGCCAGCAGTGACGGACTAGCGGGGTACTACGAGCAGTACTTC
V: TRBV5-1; size: NA; J: TRBJ2-7; D: TRBD1; CDR3: CASSLGRQGLPYEQYF; DNA: TGCGCCAGCAGCTTGGGAAGACAGGGCCTTCCCTACGAGCAGTACTTC
V: TRBV19; size: once; J: TRBJ2-3; D: NA; CDR3: CASSRAGSTDTQYF; DNA: TGTGCCAGTAGTAGGGCAGGGAGCACAGATACGCAGTATTTT
V: TRBV21-1; size: NA; J: TRBJ2-7; D: NA; CDR3: CASSKGLAGTEQYF; DNA: TGTGCCAGCAGCAAGGGACTAGCAGGAACCGAGCAGTACTTC
V: TRBV28; size: NA; J: TRBJ2-1; D: NA; CDR3: CASSLNEQFF; DNA: TGTGCCAGCAGCCTCAATGAGCAGTTCTTC
V: TRBV25-1; size: NA; J: TRBJ1-1; D: NA; CDR3: CASSLAGRTEAFF; DNA: TGTGCCAGCAGTTTAGCAGGGAGGACTGAAGCTTTCTTT
V: TRBV28; size: NA; J: TRBJ2-1; D: NA; CDR3: CASSLQGNEQFF; DNA: TGTGCCAGCAGTTTACAGGGAAATGAGCAGTTCTTC
V: TRBV5-1; size: NA; J: TRBJ2-7; D: TRBD1; CDR3: CASSLTGDTYEQYF; DNA: TGCGCCAGCAGCTTGACAGGGGACACCTACGAGCAGTACTTC
V: TRBV2; size: once; J: TRBJ2-3; D: NA; CDR3: CASRSIDTQYF; DNA: TGTGCCAGCAGGAGCATAGATACGCAGTATTTT
V: TRBV5-6; size: NA; J: TRBJ2-3; D: TRBD2; CDR3: CASTPLAGGGADTQYF; DNA: TGTGCCAGCACCCCCCTAGCGGGAGGCGGCGCAGATACGCAGTATTTT
V: TRBV18; size: NA; J: TRBJ2-5; D: TRBD2; CDR3: CASSPPRGEETQYF; DNA: TGTGCCAGCTCACCACCCCGGGGGGAGGAGACCCAGTACTTC
V: TRBV7-6; size: NA; J: TRBJ2-3; D: TRBD1; CDR3: CASSPDRLSTDTQYF; DNA: TGTGCCAGCAGCCCGGACAGGCTAAGCACAGATACGCAGTATTTT
V: TRBV27; size: NA; J: TRBJ1-5; D: TRBD1; CDR3: CASSLQTGGSYGQPQHF; DNA: TGTGCCAGCAGTTTACAGACAGGGGGCTCATACGGTCAGCCCCAGCATTTT
V: TRBV7-2; size: NA; J: TRBJ1-2; D: NA; CDR3: CASSLEQLYGYTF; DNA: TGTGCCAGCAGCTTAGAACAGCTCTATGGCTACACCTTC
V: TRBV15; size: NA; J: TRBJ2-5; D: NA; CDR3: CATSRDPEGETQYF; DNA: TGTGCCACCAGCAGAGATCCTGAGGGCGAGACCCAGTACTTC
V: TRBV6-5; size: NA; J: TRBJ2-1; D: TRBD1; CDR3: CASSYSGGQSHNEQFF; DNA: TGTGCCAGCAGTTACTCAGGGGGACAGTCCCACAATGAGCAGTTCTTC
V: TRBV18; size: few; J: TRBJ1-5; D: NA; CDR3: CASSPARTGWPQHF; DNA: TGTGCCAGCTCACCCGCCCGGACTGGGTGGCCCCAGCATTTT
V: TRBV7-2; size: NA; J: TRBJ1-2; D: NA; CDR3: CASSLRTDWNYGYTF; DNA: TGTGCCAGCAGCTTAAGGACAGACTGGAACTATGGCTACACCTTC
V: TRBV11-2; size: NA; J: TRBJ2-5; D: NA; CDR3: CASSLGLADLKTQYF; DNA: TGTGCCAGCAGCTTAGGGTTAGCGGACCTAAAGACCCAGTACTTC
V: TRBV5-4; size: NA; J: TRBJ2-7; D: NA; CDR3: CASSLSPSAYEQYF; DNA: TGTGCCAGCAGCTTGTCCCCTAGCGCCTACGAGCAGTACTTC
V: TRBV5-1; size: NA; J: TRBJ1-4; D: TRBD1; CDR3: CASSLDHLARDRSVSNEKLFF; DNA: TGCGCCAGCAGCTTAGATCACCTTGCCCGGGACAGGAGTGTCAGTAATGAAAAACTGTTTTTT
V: TRBV28; size: NA; J: TRBJ2-5; D: TRBD2; CDR3: CASTLSLSETSGSQRETQYF; DNA: TGTGCCAGCACCCTATCTTTATCGGAAACTAGCGGGTCCCAACGGGAGACCCAGTACTTC
V: TRBV7-6; size: NA; J: TRBJ2-1; D: NA; CDR3: CASSLVGQGASKFF; DNA: NA
V: TRBV4-1; size: NA; J: TRBJ2-5; D: TRBD2; CDR3: CASSQERGLAGGQETQYF; DNA: TGCGCCAGCAGCCAAGAACGGGGACTAGCGGGAGGGCAAGAGACCCAGTACTTC